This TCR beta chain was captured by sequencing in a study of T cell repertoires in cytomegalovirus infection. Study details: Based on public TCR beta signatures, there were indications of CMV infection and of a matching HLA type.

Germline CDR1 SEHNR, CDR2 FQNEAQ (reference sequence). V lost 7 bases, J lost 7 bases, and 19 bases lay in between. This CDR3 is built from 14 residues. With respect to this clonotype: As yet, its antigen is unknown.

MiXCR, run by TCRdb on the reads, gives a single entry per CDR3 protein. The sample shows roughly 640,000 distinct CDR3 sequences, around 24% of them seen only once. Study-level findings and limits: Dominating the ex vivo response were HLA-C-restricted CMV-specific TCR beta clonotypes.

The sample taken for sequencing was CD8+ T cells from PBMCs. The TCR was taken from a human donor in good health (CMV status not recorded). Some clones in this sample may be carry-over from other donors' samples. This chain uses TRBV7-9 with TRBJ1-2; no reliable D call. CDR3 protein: CASTPSPEGGGYTF. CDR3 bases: TGTGCCAGCACCCCTTCCCCCGAGGGAGGTGGCTACACCTTC.